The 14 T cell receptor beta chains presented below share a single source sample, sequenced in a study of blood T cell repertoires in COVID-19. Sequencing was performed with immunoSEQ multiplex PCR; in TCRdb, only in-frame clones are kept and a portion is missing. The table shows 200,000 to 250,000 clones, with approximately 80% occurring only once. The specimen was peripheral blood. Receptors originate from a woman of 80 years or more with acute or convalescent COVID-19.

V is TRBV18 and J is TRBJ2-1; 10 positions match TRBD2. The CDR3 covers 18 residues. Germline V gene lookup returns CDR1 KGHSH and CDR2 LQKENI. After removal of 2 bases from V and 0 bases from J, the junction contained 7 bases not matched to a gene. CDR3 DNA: TGTGCCAGCTCACCAACCCTAGCGGGAGCCCGCTCCTACAATGAGCAGTTCTTC. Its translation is CASSPTLAGARSYNEQFF.

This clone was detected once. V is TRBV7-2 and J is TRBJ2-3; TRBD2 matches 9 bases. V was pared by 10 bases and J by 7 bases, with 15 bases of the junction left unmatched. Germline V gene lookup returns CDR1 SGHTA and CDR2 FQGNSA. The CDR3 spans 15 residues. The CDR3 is CATSLGGGEMYTQYF. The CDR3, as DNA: TGTGCCACCTCCTTGGGCGGGGGGGAAATGTATACGCAGTATTTT.

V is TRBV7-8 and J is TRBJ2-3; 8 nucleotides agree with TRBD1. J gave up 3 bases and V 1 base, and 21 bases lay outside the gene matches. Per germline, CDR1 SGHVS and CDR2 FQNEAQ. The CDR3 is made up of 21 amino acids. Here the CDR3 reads CASSLGGGQGVLIRATDTQYF. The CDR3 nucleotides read TGTGCCAGCAGCTTAGGAGGTGGACAGGGCGTTCTAATTCGTGCAACAGATACGCAGTATTTT.

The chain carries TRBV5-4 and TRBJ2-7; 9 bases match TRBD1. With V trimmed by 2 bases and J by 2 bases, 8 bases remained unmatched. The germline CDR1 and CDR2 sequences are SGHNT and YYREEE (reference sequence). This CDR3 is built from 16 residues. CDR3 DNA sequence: TGTGCCAGCAGCTTAGGTGTTACAGGGGGCACCTACGAGCAGTACTTC. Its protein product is CASSLGVTGGTYEQYF.

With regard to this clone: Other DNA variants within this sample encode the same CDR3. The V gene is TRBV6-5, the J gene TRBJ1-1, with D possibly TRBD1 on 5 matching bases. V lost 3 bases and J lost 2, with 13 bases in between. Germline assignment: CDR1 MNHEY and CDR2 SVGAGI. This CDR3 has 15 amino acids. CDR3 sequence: CASSYSRRGNTEAFF. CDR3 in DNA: TGTGCCAGCAGTTATTCGAGGAGGGGAAACACTGAAGCTTTCTTT.

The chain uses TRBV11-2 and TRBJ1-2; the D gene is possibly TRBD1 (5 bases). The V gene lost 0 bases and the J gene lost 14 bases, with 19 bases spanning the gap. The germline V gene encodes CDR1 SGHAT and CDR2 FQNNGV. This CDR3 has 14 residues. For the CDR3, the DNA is TGTGCCAGCAGCTTAGATGCGGCAGGGCGCACTGGGACCTTC. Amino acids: CASSLDAAGRTGTF.

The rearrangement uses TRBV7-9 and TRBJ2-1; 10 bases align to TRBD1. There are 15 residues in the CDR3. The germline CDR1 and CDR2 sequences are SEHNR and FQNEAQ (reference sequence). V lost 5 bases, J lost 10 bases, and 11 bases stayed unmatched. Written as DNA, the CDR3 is TGTGCCAGCAGCCCTAGGGACAGGGGAACGTGGGAGCAGTTCTTC. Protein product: CASSPRDRGTWEQFF.

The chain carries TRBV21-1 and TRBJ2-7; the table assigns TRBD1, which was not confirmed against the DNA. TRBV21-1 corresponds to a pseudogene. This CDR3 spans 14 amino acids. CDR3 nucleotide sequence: TGTGCCAGCAGCAAAGCGGGACAGGGCTACGAGCAGTACTTC. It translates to CASSKAGQGYEQYF.

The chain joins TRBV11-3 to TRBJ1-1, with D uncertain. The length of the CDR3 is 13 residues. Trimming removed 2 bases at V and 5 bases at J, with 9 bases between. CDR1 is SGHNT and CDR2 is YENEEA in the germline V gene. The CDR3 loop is CASSLWSLTEAFF. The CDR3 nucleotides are TGTGCCAGCAGCTTATGGAGTTTGACTGAAGCTTTCTTT. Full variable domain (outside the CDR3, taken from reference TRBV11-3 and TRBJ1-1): EAGVVQSPRYKIIEKKQPVAFWCNPISGHNTLYWYLQNLGQGPELLIRYENEEAVDDSQLPKDRFSAERLKGVDSTLKIQPAELGDSAVYLCASSLWSLTEAFFGQGTRLTVV.

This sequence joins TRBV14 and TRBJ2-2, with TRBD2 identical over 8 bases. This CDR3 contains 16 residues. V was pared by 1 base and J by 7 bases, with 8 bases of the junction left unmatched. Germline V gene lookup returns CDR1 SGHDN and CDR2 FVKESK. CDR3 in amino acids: CASSQAPGGAGGELFF. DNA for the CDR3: TGTGCCAGCAGCCAAGCCCCGGGAGGGGCCGGCGGGGAGCTGTTTTTT.

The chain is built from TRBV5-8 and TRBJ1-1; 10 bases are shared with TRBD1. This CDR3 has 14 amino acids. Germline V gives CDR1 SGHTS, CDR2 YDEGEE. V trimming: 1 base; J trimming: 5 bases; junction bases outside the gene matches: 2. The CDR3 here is CASSLRTGGTEAFF. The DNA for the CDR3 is TGTGCCAGCAGCTTGCGGACAGGGGGGACTGAAGCTTTCTTT.

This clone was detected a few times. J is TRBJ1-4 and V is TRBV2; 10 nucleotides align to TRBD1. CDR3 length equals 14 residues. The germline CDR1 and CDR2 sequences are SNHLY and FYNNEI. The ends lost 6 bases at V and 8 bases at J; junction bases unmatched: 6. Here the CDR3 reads CASRADRGPEKLFF. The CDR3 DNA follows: TGTGCCAGCAGGGCCGACAGGGGGCCCGAAAAACTGTTTTTT.

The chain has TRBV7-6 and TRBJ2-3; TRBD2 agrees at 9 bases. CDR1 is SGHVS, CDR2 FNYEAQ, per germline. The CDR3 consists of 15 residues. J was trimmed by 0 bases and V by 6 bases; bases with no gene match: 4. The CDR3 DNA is TGTGCCAGCAGATCTAGCGGGGTTAGCACAGATACGCAGTATTTT. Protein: CASRSSGVSTDTQYF.

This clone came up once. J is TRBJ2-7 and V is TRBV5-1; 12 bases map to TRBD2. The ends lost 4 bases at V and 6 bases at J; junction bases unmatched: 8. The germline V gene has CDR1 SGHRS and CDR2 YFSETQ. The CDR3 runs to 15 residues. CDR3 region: CASSARLAGAGEQYF. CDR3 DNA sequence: TGCGCCAGCAGCGCTCGACTAGCGGGAGCGGGCGAGCAGTACTTC.